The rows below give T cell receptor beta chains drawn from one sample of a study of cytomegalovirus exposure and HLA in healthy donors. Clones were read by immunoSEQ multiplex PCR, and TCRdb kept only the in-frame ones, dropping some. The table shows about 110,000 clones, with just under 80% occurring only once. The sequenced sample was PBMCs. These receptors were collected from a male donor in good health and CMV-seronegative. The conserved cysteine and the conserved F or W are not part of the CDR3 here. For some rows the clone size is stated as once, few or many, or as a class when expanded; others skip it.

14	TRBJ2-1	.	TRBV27	ASSPISGSPYNEQF
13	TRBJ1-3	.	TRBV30	AWTGTGGTGNTIY
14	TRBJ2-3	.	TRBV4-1	ASSQEAGGTADTQY
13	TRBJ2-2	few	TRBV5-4	ASSLTGLDTGELF
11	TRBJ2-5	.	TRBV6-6	ASSRGSGETQY
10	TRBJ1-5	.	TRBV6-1	ASSQTGLSQH
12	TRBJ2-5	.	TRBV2	ASSPLTGQETQY
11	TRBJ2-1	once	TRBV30	AWSGLVPNEQF
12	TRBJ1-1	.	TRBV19	ASIIPGQGAEAF
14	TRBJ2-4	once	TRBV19	ASSISDILAKNIQY
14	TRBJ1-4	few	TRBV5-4	ASSLQGAATNEKLF
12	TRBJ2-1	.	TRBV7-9	ASSLAGGPEEQF
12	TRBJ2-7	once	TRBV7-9	ASRTSGSSYEQY
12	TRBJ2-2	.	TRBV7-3	ASSLASNTGELF
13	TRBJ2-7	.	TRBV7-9	ASSFGGRESYEQY
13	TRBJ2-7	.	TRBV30	AWSPGTGKGVEQY
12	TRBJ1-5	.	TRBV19	ASSWDRADQPQH
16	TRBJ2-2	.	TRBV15	ATSRDGLGAGSTGELF
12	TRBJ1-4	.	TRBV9	ASSTGTGFEKLF
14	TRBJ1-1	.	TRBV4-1	ASSTRQGALNTEAF
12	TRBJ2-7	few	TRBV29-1	SASLAGGQYEQY
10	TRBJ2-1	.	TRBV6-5	ASTSQGVIPF
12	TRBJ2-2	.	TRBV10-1	ASSEQKNTGELF
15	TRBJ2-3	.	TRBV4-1	ASSQRSPGGLADTQY